This T cell receptor beta chain was identified during a study of human T cells and chemical hapten exposure. Study information: Patients were given diphenylcyclopropenone on the scalp weekly across the roughly 24-week study.

TCRdb fed the RACE reads into MiXCR, producing one record per CDR3 protein. The sample includes under 100,000 distinct CDR3 sequences, 9.5% to 12% seen only once; the top ten take more than 3%. The length of the CDR3 is 14 residues. Trimming removed 3 bases from V and 5 bases from J; junction bases left unmatched: 5. Germline lookup yields CDR1 DFQATT and CDR2 SNEGSKA (reference sequence). This clonotype was seen many times. Regarding time point: patch test 2, 6 weeks after DPC sensitization. Treatment noted: therapeutic diphenylcyclopropenone sensitization with weekly scalp DPC. The rearrangement uses TRBV20-1 and TRBJ2-5, with TRBD2 matching over 11 bases. Sequenced here: whole blood, sampled in connection with sensitization to the hapten diphenylcyclopropenone (DPC). This TCR came from a woman aged 40 to 55 with alopecia areata. Some clones in this sample may be carry-over from other donors' samples. The CDR3 reads CSASLAGGLETQYF. The CDR3 region has the DNA TGCAGTGCTAGTTTAGCGGGGGGGCTGGAGACCCAGTACTTC.